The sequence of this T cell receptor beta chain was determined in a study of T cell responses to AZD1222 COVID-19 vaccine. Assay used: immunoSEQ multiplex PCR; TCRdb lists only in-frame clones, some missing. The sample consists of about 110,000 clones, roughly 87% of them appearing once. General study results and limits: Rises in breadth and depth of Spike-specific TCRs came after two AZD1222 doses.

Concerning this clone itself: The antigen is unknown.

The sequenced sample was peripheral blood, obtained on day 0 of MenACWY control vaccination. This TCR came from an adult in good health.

CDR3 sequence (DNA): TGTGCCAGCAGTTTATCGATCGCGGGAGGGTTTGAGCAGTTCTTC. As protein: CASSLSIAGGFEQFF. This chain joins TRBV27 and TRBJ2-1; 9 nucleotides match TRBD2. The CDR3 extends over 15 amino acids. The ends lost 0 bases at V and 9 bases at J; junction bases unmatched: 6. Germline V gives CDR1 MNHEY, CDR2 SMNVEV (reference sequence).